Following are 2 T cell receptor beta chains from one sample sequenced in a study of OX40 agonist ivuxolimab in advanced cancers. The table came from immunoSEQ multiplex PCR; TCRdb's copy has only in-frame clones and leaves some out. The sample has around 70,000 clones, about four fifths seen once. The sequenced sample was CD4+ or CD8+ T cells sorted from blood, obtained in a trial of the OX40 agonist ivuxolimab. Every receptor here comes from an adult with an advanced solid tumor such as melanoma, head and neck, liver or kidney cancer.

The chain joins TRBV9 to TRBJ1-1; the match to TRBD1 covers 8 bases. The J segment lost 4 bases and the V segment lost 4 bases, leaving 6 bases of the junction unmatched. Germline-derived CDR1 and CDR2 are SGDLS and YYNGEE. The CDR3 spans 14 residues. The CDR3 nucleotides read TGTGCCAGCAGCTTCTCGGGACAGGCCACTGAAGCTTTCTTT. Translated: CASSFSGQATEAFF.

The genes are TRBV9 and TRBJ1-6; no clear D gene. CDR1 SGDLS and CDR2 YYNGEE come from the germline V gene. V was shortened by 0 bases and J by 7 bases, with 17 bases between the two germline ends. The CDR3 has 17 residues. The CDR3 nucleotides are TGTGCCAGCAGCGTAGACGTCGGTCTCAGGACGAATTCACCCCTCCACTTT. Translated, it gives CASSVDVGLRTNSPLHF.